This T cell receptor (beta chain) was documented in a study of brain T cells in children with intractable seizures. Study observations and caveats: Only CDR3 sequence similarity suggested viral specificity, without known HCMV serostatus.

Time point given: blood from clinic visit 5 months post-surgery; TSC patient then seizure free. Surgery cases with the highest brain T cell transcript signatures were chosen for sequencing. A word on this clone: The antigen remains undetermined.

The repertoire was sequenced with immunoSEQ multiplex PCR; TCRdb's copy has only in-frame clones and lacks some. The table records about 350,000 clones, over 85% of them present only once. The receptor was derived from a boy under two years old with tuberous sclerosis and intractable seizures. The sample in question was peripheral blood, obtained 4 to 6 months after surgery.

CDR3 protein: CASSFRGPQLGYTF. CDR3 nucleotide sequence: TGTGCCAGCAGTTTTCGGGGGCCGCAACTTGGCTACACCTTC. The chain joins TRBV6-5 to TRBJ1-2; maybe TRBD1 (6 bases). The CDR3 is made up of 14 amino acids. Trimming pared 4 bases from V and 7 bases from J, leaving 16 bases between. Germline V gene lookup returns CDR1 MNHEY and CDR2 SVGAGI.